This entry lists 18 T cell receptor beta chains sequenced from one sample in a study of cytomegalovirus exposure and HLA in healthy donors. A multiplex PCR was run with 60 Vbeta primers and 13 Jbeta primers. Sequenced by immunoSEQ multiplex PCR; TCRdb stores in-frame clones only, minus some. The table shows around 100,000 clones, with 65% to 75% occurring only once. Sequencing input: PBMCs. All receptors come from a woman aged 18-30 years in good health and CMV-seropositive.

The rearrangement uses TRBV28 and TRBJ2-5; a weak D match, TRBD2 (6 bases). V lost 5 bases, J lost 3 bases, and 10 bases lay in between. This CDR3 comprises 13 residues. Germline lookup yields CDR1 MDHEN and CDR2 SYDVKM. Here the CDR3 DNA reads TGTGCCAGCAGTAGCGGGCAGGAAGAGACCCAGTACTTC. It codes for CASSSGQEETQYF.

This chain connects TRBV7-2 to TRBJ2-3; weak D call: TRBD1 (6 bases). The CDR3 totals 13 residues. Germline CDR1 is SGHTA and CDR2 is FQGNSA. V lost 6 bases and J 0 bases, leaving 7 bases between the germline ends. The CDR3 loop is CASRGASTDTQYF. The CDR3 DNA follows: TGTGCCAGCAGGGGGGCTAGCACAGATACGCAGTATTTT.

The rearrangement links TRBV7-2 to TRBJ2-5; 10 positions match TRBD1. The CDR3 totals 16 residues. Trimming removed 4 bases from V and 3 bases from J; junction bases left unmatched: 8. The germline gives CDR1 SGHTA, CDR2 FQGNSA. CDR3 sequence: CASSWLPGQGKETQYF. CDR3 in DNA: TGTGCCAGCAGCTGGCTACCGGGACAGGGGAAAGAGACCCAGTACTTC.

The chain has TRBV6-8 and TRBJ2-1; TRBD2 aligns across 16 bases. V lost 3 bases, J lost 4 bases, and 6 bases stayed unmatched. Germline assignment: CDR1 MNHGY and CDR2 SAAAGT. The CDR3 totals 18 residues. In DNA form, the CDR3 reads TGTGCCAGCAGTTATGGGACTAGCGGGAGGGAGAGGTACAATGAGCAGTTCTTC. Amino acid sequence: CASSYGTSGRERYNEQFF.

The rearrangement joins TRBV7-8 to TRBJ1-2; D remains unclear. The germline gives CDR1 SGHVS, CDR2 FQNEAQ. Trimming stripped 5 bases from V and 4 bases from J, with 11 bases between. The length of the CDR3 is 13 residues. The DNA of the CDR3 is TGTGCCAGCAGCCCGGGATGGGGCTATGGCTACACCTTC. This translates into CASSPGWGYGYTF.

The chain employs TRBV4-3 and TRBJ1-5, with 7 bases fitting TRBD1. Looked up from germline, CDR1 is LGHNA and CDR2 is YSLEER. The length of the CDR3 is 16 residues. V gave up 0 bases and J gave up 4 bases; unmatched junction bases: 6. CDR3 sequence reads: CASSQDTGVGNQPQHF. The CDR3 DNA reads TGCGCCAGCAGCCAAGATACAGGGGTGGGAAATCAGCCCCAGCATTTT.

V usage is TRBV25-1 and J usage is TRBJ2-3; D is ambiguous. The V gene's germline CDR1 is MGHDK and CDR2 SYGVNS. The V gene lost 5 bases and the J gene lost 1 base, with 10 bases spanning the gap. This CDR3 spans 14 amino acids. CDR3 amino acids: CASSYRGGTDTQYF. As DNA, the CDR3 is TGTGCCAGCAGTTATAGAGGCGGCACAGATACGCAGTATTTT.

The chain links TRBV4-1 to TRBJ2-5, with TRBD2 identical over 7 bases. Trimming removed 1 base from V and 3 bases from J; junction bases left unmatched: 2. The length of the CDR3 is 14 residues. Germline V CDR1 and CDR2: MGHRA, YSYEKL. CDR3 sequence: CASSQGAGEETQYF. CDR3 DNA sequence: TGCGCCAGCAGCCAAGGGGCGGGAGAAGAGACCCAGTACTTC.

V gene TRBV7-9 combines with J gene TRBJ2-4, with TRBD2 identical over 11 bases. CDR3 length: 14 residues. The germline V gene has CDR1 SEHNR and CDR2 FQNEAQ (reference sequence). Trimming at V came to 4 bases and at J to 9 bases, leaving 5 bases not matched to a gene. The CDR3 sequence is CASSSLAGVVIQYF. For the CDR3, the DNA is TGTGCCAGCAGCTCACTAGCGGGAGTTGTCATTCAGTACTTC.

The CDR3 region is CASGGSFTDTQYF. CDR3 nucleotides: TGTGCCAGTGGAGGCAGCTTCACAGATACGCAGTATTTT. The chain recombines TRBV2 with TRBJ2-3; possible D gene TRBD2, 5 bases. The CDR3 is made up of 13 amino acids. Trimming stripped 9 bases from V and 2 bases from J, with 12 bases between. Germline V gene data show CDR1 as SNHLY and CDR2 as FYNNEI.

The chain recombines TRBV6-4 with TRBJ2-1; 10 positions agree with TRBD2. V dropped 6 bases and J dropped 6; count of bases not matched to a gene: 5. The CDR3 extends over 14 amino acids. Germline loops: CDR1 MRHNA, CDR2 SNTAGT. CDR3 DNA: TGTGCCAGCAGGGCTCTAGCGGGAGTCAATGAGCAGTTCTTC. Translated: CASRALAGVNEQFF.

J is TRBJ2-1 and V is TRBV28; TRBD2 aligns across 7 bases. Trimming at V came to 6 bases and at J to 0 bases, leaving 8 bases not matched to a gene. This CDR3 comprises 16 residues. Germline V gene data show CDR1 as MDHEN and CDR2 as SYDVKM. CDR3 nucleotides: TGTGCCAGCAGCCGAGGTAGGACTAGCTCCTACAATGAGCAGTTCTTC. Protein product: CASSRGRTSSYNEQFF.

The chain links TRBV27 to TRBJ2-7, with 9 bases matching TRBD2. Per the germline V gene, CDR1 is MNHEY and CDR2 is SMNVEV (reference sequence). V was clipped by 3 bases and J by 4 bases; unmatched bases: 7. The CDR3 has 15 residues. CDR3 bases: TGTGCCAGCAGTTTGACTCCAAGCGGGAGGTACGAGCAGTACTTC. It encodes CASSLTPSGRYEQYF.

The V and J genes are TRBV27 and TRBJ1-2; a weak D match, TRBD1 (6 bases). Germline V gene sequence: CDR1 MNHEY, CDR2 SMNVEV (reference sequence). V was pared by 2 bases and J by 7 bases, with 17 bases between. The CDR3 sequence is 15 residues long. CDR3 nucleotide sequence: TGTGCCAGCAGTTTACGGTGGACAGATTATATTGGCTACACCTTC. Encoded protein: CASSLRWTDYIGYTF.

This clone was counted a few times. Other nucleotide sequences from this sample produce the same CDR3. V gene TRBV29-1 combines with J gene TRBJ1-1, with no clear D. Trimming left V 3 bases short and J 2 bases short, with 4 bases between. Germline lookup yields CDR1 SQVTM and CDR2 ANQGSEA. CDR3 length equals 11 residues. In nucleotides, the CDR3 is TGCAGCGTTGAGCGTAACACTGAAGCTTTCTTT. Translation gives CSVERNTEAFF.

The chain carries TRBV28 and TRBJ2-2; 7 bases fit TRBD1. Germline trimming cut 7 bases from V and 4 bases from J; bases unmatched to any gene: 12. Germline V CDR1 and CDR2: MDHEN, SYDVKM. This CDR3 is built from 16 residues. This chain's CDR3 is CASTTTRQGGTGELFF. CDR3 nucleotide sequence: TGTGCCAGCACTACCACCCGACAGGGTGGCACCGGGGAGCTGTTTTTT.

The chain is built from TRBV28 and TRBJ2-7; D is perhaps TRBD1 (6 bases). V gave up 2 bases and J gave up 5 bases, with 13 bases separating them. The germline V gene has CDR1 MDHEN and CDR2 SYDVKM. The CDR3 contains 14 residues. This CDR3 reads CASSLVGASNEQYF. In DNA form, the CDR3 reads TGTGCCAGCAGTTTAGTGGGGGCGAGCAACGAGCAGTACTTC.

The chain carries TRBV4-1 and TRBJ1-4; TRBD1 matches 7 bases. This CDR3 spans 15 amino acids. V lost 0 bases and J lost 8; bases outside the gene matches: 6. CDR1 is MGHRA, CDR2 YSYEKL, per germline. The CDR3 region is CASSQDGAGGEKLFF. CDR3 sequence (DNA): TGCGCCAGCAGCCAAGATGGGGCAGGGGGGGAAAAACTGTTTTTT.